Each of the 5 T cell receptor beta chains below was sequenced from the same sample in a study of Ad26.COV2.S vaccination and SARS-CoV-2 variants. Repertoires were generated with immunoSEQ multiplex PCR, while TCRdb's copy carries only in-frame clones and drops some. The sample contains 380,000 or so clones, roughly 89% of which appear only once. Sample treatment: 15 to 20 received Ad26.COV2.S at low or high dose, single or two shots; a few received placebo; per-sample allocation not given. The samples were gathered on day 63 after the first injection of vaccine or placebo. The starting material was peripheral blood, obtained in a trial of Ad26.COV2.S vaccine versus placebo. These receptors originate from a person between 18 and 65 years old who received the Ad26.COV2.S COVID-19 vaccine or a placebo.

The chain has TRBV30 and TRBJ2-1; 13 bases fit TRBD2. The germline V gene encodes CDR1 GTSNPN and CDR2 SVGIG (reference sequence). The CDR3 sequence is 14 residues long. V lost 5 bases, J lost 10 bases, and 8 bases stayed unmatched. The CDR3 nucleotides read TGTGCCTGGGGGCCGGGACTAGCGGGATCGGAGCAGTTCTTC. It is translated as CAWGPGLAGSEQFF.

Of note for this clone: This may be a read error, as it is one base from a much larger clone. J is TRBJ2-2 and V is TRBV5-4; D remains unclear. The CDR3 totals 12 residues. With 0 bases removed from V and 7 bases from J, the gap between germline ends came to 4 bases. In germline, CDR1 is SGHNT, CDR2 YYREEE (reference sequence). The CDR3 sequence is CASSLGGGELFF. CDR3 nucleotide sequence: TGTGCCAGCAGCTTGGGGGGCGGGGAGCTGTTTTTT. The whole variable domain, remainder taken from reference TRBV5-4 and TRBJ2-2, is ETGVTQSPTHLIKTRGQQVTLRCSSQSGHNTVSWYQQALGQGPQFIFQYYREEENGRGNFPPRFSGLQFPNYSSELNVNALELDDSALYLCASSLGGGELFFGEGSRLTVL.

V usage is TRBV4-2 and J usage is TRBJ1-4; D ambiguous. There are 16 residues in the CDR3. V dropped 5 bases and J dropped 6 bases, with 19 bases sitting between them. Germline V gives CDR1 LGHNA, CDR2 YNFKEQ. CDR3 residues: CASSKPEQEFDEKLFF. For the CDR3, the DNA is TGTGCCAGCAGCAAGCCAGAGCAGGAGTTTGATGAAAAACTGTTTTTT.

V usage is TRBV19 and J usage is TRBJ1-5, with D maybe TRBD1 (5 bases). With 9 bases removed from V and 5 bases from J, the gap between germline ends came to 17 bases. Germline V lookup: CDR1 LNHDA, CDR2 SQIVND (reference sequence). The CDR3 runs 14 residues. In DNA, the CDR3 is TGTGCCAGCAAAAGCAGGGTGGACGATCAGCCCCAGCATTTT. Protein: CASKSRVDDQPQHF.

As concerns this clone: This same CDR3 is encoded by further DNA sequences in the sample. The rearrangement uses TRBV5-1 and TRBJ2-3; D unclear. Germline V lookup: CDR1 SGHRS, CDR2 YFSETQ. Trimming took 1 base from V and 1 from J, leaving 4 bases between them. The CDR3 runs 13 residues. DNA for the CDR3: TGCGCCAGCAGCTTGTCGGGCACAGATACGCAGTATTTT. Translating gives CASSLSGTDTQYF. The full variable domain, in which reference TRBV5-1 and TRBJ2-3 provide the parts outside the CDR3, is KAGVTQTPRYLIKTRGQQVTLSCSPISGHRSVSWYQQTPGQGLQFLFEYFSETQRNKGNFPGRFSGRQFSNSRSEMNVSTLELGDSALYLCASSLSGTDTQYFGPGTRLTVL.